The 18 T cell receptor beta chains given below trace back to one sample, sequenced in a study of blood T cell repertoires in COVID-19. Profiling relied on immunoSEQ multiplex PCR, and the TCRdb table lists in-frame clones only, not all of them. The sample lists roughly 30,000 clones; roughly 80% were seen once. Sequencing was carried out using peripheral blood. These receptors all stem from a woman in her sixties with acute or convalescent COVID-19.

This clone was seen more than once but under ten times. This chain connects TRBV7-9 to TRBJ2-2, with D maybe TRBD1 (6 bases). Deletions cut 5 bases from V and 1 base from J, with 8 bases between. CDR1 is SEHNR, CDR2 FQNEAQ, per germline (reference sequence). This CDR3 comprises 14 residues. The CDR3 sequence is CASSPRGNTGELFF. Here the CDR3 DNA reads TGTGCCAGCAGCCCCAGGGGGAACACCGGGGAGCTGTTTTTT.

This clone occurred once. The chain uses TRBV19 and TRBJ1-2, with D perhaps matching TRBD1 (5 bases). Trimming stripped 3 bases from V and 7 bases from J, with 12 bases between. This CDR3 is built from 13 residues. Germline values: CDR1 LNHDA, CDR2 SQIVND (reference sequence). CDR3 in DNA: TGTGCCAGTAGTATGCGGGGGACGACTGGCTACACCTTC. It translates to CASSMRGTTGYTF.

V and J are TRBV3-1 (or the pseudogene TRBV3-2) and TRBJ2-2, with D possibly matching TRBD1 (6 bases). Germline CDR1 LGHDT, CDR2 YNNKEL (reference sequence). The V gene lost 0 bases and the J gene lost 7 bases, with 6 bases spanning the gap. The CDR3 length is 13 residues. For the CDR3, the DNA is TGTGCCAGCAGCCAAGAACAGGGCGGGGAGCTGTTTTTT. This translates into CASSQEQGGELFF.

The chain joins TRBV2 to TRBJ2-2; D remains unclear. The germline V gene has CDR1 SNHLY and CDR2 FYNNEI. The ends were cut back, 11 bases at V and 5 bases at J, with 18 bases in the middle. The CDR3 consists of 14 residues. The chain's CDR3 is CAFSALGATGELFF. The DNA of the CDR3 is TGTGCCTTCTCAGCGTTGGGTGCGACCGGGGAGCTGTTTTTT.

The chain has TRBV10-3 and TRBJ1-1; 9 bases agree with TRBD1. Per the germline V gene, CDR1 is ENHRY and CDR2 is SYGVKD. CDR3 length: 15 amino acids. CDR3 DNA sequence: TGTGCTACCTTGTATCCGGACAGGGGCTCGACTGAAGCTTTCTTT. It is translated as CATLYPDRGSTEAFF.

The rearrangement links TRBV30 to TRBJ1-5, with no clear D. The V gene lost 1 base and the J gene lost 0 bases, with 7 bases spanning the gap. Germline V gives CDR1 GTSNPN, CDR2 SVGIG (reference sequence). The CDR3 spans 14 residues. The chain's CDR3 is CAWSDSNSNQPQHF. CDR3 bases: TGTGCCTGGAGTGACAGTAATAGCAATCAGCCCCAGCATTTT.

This chain links TRBV28 with TRBJ1-2, with unresolved D. CDR3 length equals 14 residues. Between the trimmed V and J ends, which lost 4 bases and 2 bases, there was a span of 11 bases. Germline V gene data show CDR1 as MDHEN and CDR2 as SYDVKM. CDR3 sequence reads: CASSSGSTNYGYTF. The CDR3 DNA is TGTGCCAGCAGTTCAGGCAGTACCAACTATGGCTACACCTTC.

CDR3 coding DNA: TGTGCCAGTAGTATTGGACAGGTCGGAAATCAGCCCCAGCATTTT. Amino acid sequence: CASSIGQVGNQPQHF. The chain has TRBV19 and TRBJ1-5; 7 nucleotides align to TRBD1. This CDR3 region has 15 residues. Germline loops: CDR1 LNHDA, CDR2 SQIVND (reference sequence). Trimming took 3 bases from V and 4 from J; bases not matched to a gene: 6.

The chain employs TRBV25-1 and TRBJ2-1; perhaps TRBD2 as D (5 bases). There are 14 residues in the CDR3. Germline V gene sequence: CDR1 MGHDK, CDR2 SYGVNS. V lost 6 bases and J lost 8, with 17 bases in between. The CDR3 DNA sequence: TGTGCCAGCAGCGCGGGCAAAAGCGTAGATGAGCAGTTCTTC. This sequence encodes CASSAGKSVDEQFF.

The chain employs TRBV28 and TRBJ1-2; D remains unclear. Trimming pared 6 bases from V and 4 bases from J, leaving 9 bases between. The CDR3 length is 12 residues. Germline V gene data show CDR1 as MDHEN and CDR2 as SYDVKM. The CDR3 here is CASSQTSYGYTF. The CDR3 nucleotides are TGTGCCAGCAGCCAGACAAGCTATGGCTACACCTTC.

The rearrangement links TRBV29-1 to TRBJ1-1, with 7 bases that match TRBD1. V gave up 6 bases and J gave up 8 bases; unmatched junction bases: 15. CDR3 size: 14 residues. The germline CDR1 and CDR2 sequences are SQVTM and ANQGSEA. CDR3 coding DNA: TGCAGCGTCCCGCGGGGGGGGAGGGACAGCGAAGCTTTCTTT. Translating gives CSVPRGGRDSEAFF. Supplemented by reference TRBV29-1 and TRBJ1-1, the full variable domain reads SAVISQKPSRDICQRGTSLTIQCQVDSQVTMMFWYRQQPGQSLTLIATANQGSEATYESGFVIDKFPISRPNLTFSTLTVSNMSPEDSSIYLCSVPRGGRDSEAFFGQGTRLTVV.

This clone is a singleton in its sample. This chain joins TRBV2 and TRBJ2-6, with TRBD1 matching 11 bases. CDR3 length: 16 amino acids. Looked up from germline, CDR1 is SNHLY and CDR2 is FYNNEI. The trim removed 5 bases at V and 2 bases at J, leaving 2 bases unmatched. The CDR3: CASSSGQGAGANVLTF. Here the CDR3 DNA reads TGTGCCAGCAGTTCGGGACAGGGGGCTGGGGCCAACGTCCTGACTTTC.

This clone was recorded a few times. The rearrangement uses TRBV18 and TRBJ1-2; 7 bases line up with TRBD1. Trimming cost V 7 bases and J 7 bases; bases outside gene matches: 12. CDR1 and CDR2 (germline): KGHSH, LQKENI. The CDR3 runs 14 residues. The CDR3 sequence is CASLRDSSATGYTF. CDR3 coding DNA: TGTGCCAGCTTGCGGGACAGTTCTGCGACTGGCTACACCTTC.

J is TRBJ2-3 and V is TRBV28; 8 bases agree with TRBD2. V was clipped by 5 bases and J by 9 bases; unmatched bases: 16. CDR1 is MDHEN and CDR2 is SYDVKM in the germline V gene. There are 16 residues in the CDR3. The CDR3 here is CASSPATRTSMRTQYF. The CDR3 DNA is TGTGCCAGCAGTCCGGCGACTAGGACTAGCATGCGAACGCAGTATTTT.

The chain combines TRBV15 with TRBJ1-6; no clear D. V lost 0 bases to trimming and J lost 19 bases, with 16 bases between them. CDR3 size: 13 residues. The germline V gene has CDR1 LNHNV and CDR2 YYDKDF (reference sequence). The CDR3 coding sequence is TGTGCCACCAGCAGAGATTGGGCTCCTGGTCTACACTTT. Translation gives CATSRDWAPGLHF.

The rearrangement links TRBV5-5 to TRBJ2-1; 8 positions agree with TRBD1. Germline CDR1 SGHKS, CDR2 YYEKEE (reference sequence). Losses at the gene ends were 3 bases for V and 5 bases for J; bases not matched to a gene: 4. The CDR3 runs to 14 residues. Here the CDR3 DNA reads TGTGCCAGCAGCTCGACAGGGGCCCACAATGAGCAGTTCTTC. Its protein product is CASSSTGAHNEQFF.

Of note for this clone: The sample contains more than one DNA sequence encoding this CDR3. The CDR3 region has the DNA TGTGCCAGCTCACCCGGGACAGGGGCAGATACGCAGTATTTT. This encodes CASSPGTGADTQYF. This chain connects TRBV18 to TRBJ2-3; 10 bases map to TRBD1. Germline CDR1 KGHSH, CDR2 LQKENI. The CDR3 has 14 residues. The trim removed 3 bases at V and 4 bases at J, leaving 1 base unmatched.

The V call is TRBV5-1, the J call TRBJ2-3; maybe TRBD1 (5 bases). The CDR3 is 15 residues long. CDR1 and CDR2 (germline): SGHRS, YFSETQ. The V gene lost 1 base and the J gene lost 6 bases, with 15 bases spanning the gap. This chain's CDR3 is CASSLLNQGRDTQYF. The CDR3 DNA sequence: TGCGCCAGCAGCTTGTTGAACCAGGGTAGGGATACGCAGTATTTT.